These 5 T cell receptor beta chains came from one sample sequenced in a study of identical twins. MiXCR, run by TCRdb on the 5' RACE reads, gives a single entry per CDR3 protein. This sample has roughly 290,000 distinct CDR3 sequences, with more than 8% found just once. Another study also made use of these data, one on yellow fever vaccine responses in identical twins.

Sequenced: CD8+ T cells sorted from blood. The receptor source for this set is a young woman in good health.

The chain carries TRBV28 and TRBJ2-7; possibly TRBD2 for D (6 bases). The CDR3 length is 14 residues. Trimming took off 6 bases at V and 6 bases at J, with 18 bases between the two ends. Germline-derived CDR1 and CDR2 are MDHEN and SYDVKM. The DNA for the CDR3 is TGTGCCAGCAGAACCGGGGACTTAACTACCGAGCAGTACTTC. This sequence encodes CASRTGDLTTEQYF. The whole variable domain, remainder taken from reference TRBV28 and TRBJ2-7, is DVKVTQSSRYLVKRTGEKVFLECVQDMDHENMFWYRQDPGLGLRLIYFSYDVKMKEKGDIPEGYSVSREKKERFSLILESASTNQTSMYLCASRTGDLTTEQYFGPGTRLTVT.

Turning to this clonotype: One end of the junction fails to match germline, which may point to a read error. J is TRBJ2-7 and V is TRBV7-7, with TRBD2 identical over 8 bases. Germline V gene lookup returns CDR1 SSHAT and CDR2 FNYEAQ (reference sequence). The length of the CDR3 is 16 residues. The DNA of the CDR3 is TGTGCTAGCAGCCCTCGACCACCCGGGACTAGCTACGAGCAGTACTTC. Encoded protein: CASSPRPPGTSYEQYF.

This clonotype has a count of ten or more. The chain recombines TRBV27 with TRBJ2-7; a possible D gene is TRBD2 (5 bases). Germline V gene data show CDR1 as MNHEY and CDR2 as SMNVEV (reference sequence). Trimming pared 4 bases from V and 2 bases from J, leaving 12 bases between. This CDR3 comprises 14 residues. The CDR3 sequence is CASSYGLSAYEQYF. The CDR3 coding sequence is TGTGCCAGCAGTTATGGACTCTCGGCCTACGAGCAGTACTTC.

This chain connects TRBV29-1 to TRBJ1-1; the match to TRBD1 covers 8 bases. Germline-derived CDR1 and CDR2 are SQVTM and ANQGSEA. After removal of 7 bases from V and 3 bases from J, the junction contained 10 bases not matched to a gene. This CDR3 spans 14 amino acids. The CDR3 nucleotides read TGCAGCGCTAGGACAGGGAGTCTTGACACTGAAGCTTTCTTT. Translated, it gives CSARTGSLDTEAFF.

V is TRBV7-6 and J is TRBJ2-7, with 9 bases aligning to TRBD1. Unmatched junction bases numbered 16, after V lost 2 bases and J lost 2 bases. This CDR3 contains 19 residues. Germline CDR1 reads SGHVS; CDR2 reads FNYEAQ. The CDR3: CASSLIGTGHKSNTYEQYF. The DNA for the CDR3 is TGTGCCAGCAGCTTAATTGGGACAGGGCACAAGTCCAACACCTACGAGCAGTACTTC.